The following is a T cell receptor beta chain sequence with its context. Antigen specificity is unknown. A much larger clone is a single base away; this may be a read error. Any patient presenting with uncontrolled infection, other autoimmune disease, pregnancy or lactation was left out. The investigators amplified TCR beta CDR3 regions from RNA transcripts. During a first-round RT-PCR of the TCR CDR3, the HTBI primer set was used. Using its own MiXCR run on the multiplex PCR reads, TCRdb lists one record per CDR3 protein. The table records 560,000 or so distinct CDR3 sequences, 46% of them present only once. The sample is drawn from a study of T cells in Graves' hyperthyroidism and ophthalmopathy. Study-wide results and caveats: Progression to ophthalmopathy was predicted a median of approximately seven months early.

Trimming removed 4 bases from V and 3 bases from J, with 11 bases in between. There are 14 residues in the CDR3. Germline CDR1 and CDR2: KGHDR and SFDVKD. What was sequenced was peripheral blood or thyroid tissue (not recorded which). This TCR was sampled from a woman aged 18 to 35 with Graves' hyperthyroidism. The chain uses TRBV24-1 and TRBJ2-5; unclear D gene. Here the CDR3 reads CATSDTIEKETQYF. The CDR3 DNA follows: TGTGCCACCAGTGACACGATAGAGAAAGAGACCCAGTACTTC.